The 23 T cell receptor beta chains listed next were all sequenced from one sample in a study of T cell responses to AZD1222 COVID-19 vaccine. Clones were sequenced by immunoSEQ multiplex PCR, and TCRdb holds only the in-frame ones, with some missing. This table has more than 140,000 clones, around nine tenths appearing once. The material sequenced was peripheral blood, taken on day 0 of AZD1222 vaccination. These receptors all stem from an adult in good health.

The CDR3 spells CASSSLLSINEQFF. CDR3 nucleotides: TGTGCCAGCAGCTCTCTTCTGAGCATCAATGAGCAGTTCTTC. The rearrangement uses TRBV7-9 and TRBJ2-1, with no clear D. Between the trimmed V and J ends, which lost 4 bases and 6 bases, there was a span of 13 bases. This CDR3 is 14 amino acids long. Germline CDR1 reads SEHNR; CDR2 reads FQNEAQ (reference sequence).

The rearrangement links TRBV6-2 or TRBV6-3 to TRBJ2-5; no clear D gene. This CDR3 is built from 11 residues. The germline V and J ends were trimmed by 5 bases and 2 bases, with 3 bases remaining between them. The germline V gene encodes CDR1 MNHEY and CDR2 SVGEGT. CDR3 coding DNA: TGTGCCAGCAGTAAACAAGAGACCCAGTACTTC. This encodes CASSKQETQYF.

V gene TRBV2 combines with J gene TRBJ2-1; the D is unclear. The CDR3 extends over 14 amino acids. Germline CDR1 SNHLY, CDR2 FYNNEI. V was shortened by 3 bases and J by 0 bases, with 6 bases between the two germline ends. The CDR3, as DNA: TGTGCCAGCAGTGACCTAGTCTCCTACAATGAGCAGTTCTTC. This gives the protein CASSDLVSYNEQFF. Using reference TRBV2 and TRBJ2-1 for the parts outside the CDR3, the full variable domain is EPEVTQTPSHQVTQMGQEVILRCVPISNHLYFYWYRQILGQKVEFLVSFYNNEISEKSEIFDDQFSVERPDGSNFTLKIRSTKLEDSAMYFCASSDLVSYNEQFFGPGTRLTVL.

The sample holds a few counts of this clone. The CDR3 nucleotides are TGTGCCAGTAGTATATGGGCGGCAGGGAGGGTGAACACTGAAGCTTTCTTT. It encodes CASSIWAAGRVNTEAFF. This rearrangement joins TRBV19 to TRBJ1-1; weak D call: TRBD1 (5 bases). The CDR3 has 17 amino acids. V lost 2 bases and J 0 bases, leaving 16 bases between the germline ends. CDR1 and CDR2 (germline): LNHDA, SQIVND (reference sequence).

CDR3 nucleotides: TGTGCCAGCAGTCACAGGGCAACTGGAAACACCATATATTTT. It translates to CASSHRATGNTIYF. The chain uses TRBV6-1 and TRBJ1-3; D perhaps matches TRBD1 (6 bases). The CDR3 runs 14 residues. V lost 5 bases and J lost 2, with 10 bases in between. Germline V lookup: CDR1 MNHNS, CDR2 SASEGT.

This chain uses TRBV24-1 with TRBJ2-5, with 8 bases that match TRBD1. This CDR3 region has 13 residues. Germline CDR1 and CDR2: KGHDR and SFDVKD. Trimming took 8 bases from V and 5 from J; bases not matched to a gene: 6. The CDR3 coding sequence is TGTGCCACCAAGGCAGGGGGCGCGGAGACCCAGTACTTC. It yields the protein CATKAGGAETQYF.

This clone showed up just once. The chain recombines TRBV19 with TRBJ2-5; D gene ambiguous. The length of the CDR3 is 13 residues. Trimming took off 4 bases at V and 2 bases at J, with 8 bases between the two ends. CDR1 and CDR2 from the germline V gene are LNHDA and SQIVND (reference sequence). The CDR3 is CASSNSVQETQYF. The CDR3 bases are TGTGCCAGTAGTAATTCCGTACAAGAGACCCAGTACTTC.

V gene TRBV14 combines with J gene TRBJ1-4, with TRBD1 as a possible D gene (5 bases). CDR1 is SGHDN, CDR2 FVKESK, per germline. The ends were cut back, 5 bases at V and 8 bases at J, with 15 bases in the middle. The CDR3 loop spans 14 amino acids. CDR3 in amino acids: CASSFGQGAEKLFF. In nucleotides, the CDR3 is TGTGCCAGCAGCTTCGGACAAGGGGCAGAAAAACTGTTTTTT.

The chain has TRBV28 and TRBJ2-1; the D gene is possibly TRBD2 (5 bases). The germline CDR1 and CDR2 sequences are MDHEN and SYDVKM. CDR3 size: 16 residues. V lost 6 bases and J 7 bases, leaving 22 bases between the germline ends. CDR3 in DNA: TGTGCCAGCAGCTGGGTTACGGGGAATATTAGAAATGAGCAGTTCTTC. It is translated as CASSWVTGNIRNEQFF. Drawing the rest from reference TRBV28 and TRBJ2-1, the complete variable domain is DVKVTQSSRYLVKRTGEKVFLECVQDMDHENMFWYRQDPGLGLRLIYFSYDVKMKEKGDIPEGYSVSREKKERFSLILESASTNQTSMYLCASSWVTGNIRNEQFFGPGTRLTVL.

The chain recombines TRBV28 with TRBJ1-5; TRBD1 might be the D (6 bases). The CDR3 has 17 amino acids. V was clipped by 4 bases and J by 5 bases, with 21 bases between them. The V gene's germline CDR1 is MDHEN and CDR2 SYDVKM. The CDR3 coding sequence is TGTGCCAGCAGTTCCCCACCACAGGGTCCCTCCGATCAGCCCCAGCATTTT. This gives the protein CASSSPPQGPSDQPQHF.

This sequence joins TRBV6-2 or TRBV6-3 and TRBJ2-7; no clear D gene. V shed 6 bases and J shed 5 bases, with 17 bases lying between them. The CDR3 runs 14 residues. Germline V gene data show CDR1 as MNHEY and CDR2 as SVGEGT. The CDR3 protein is CASSYRRTNHEQYF. In DNA form, the CDR3 reads TGTGCCAGCAGCTATAGAAGGACGAACCACGAGCAGTACTTC.

The chain joins TRBV4-2 to TRBJ2-5; D perhaps matches TRBD2 (5 bases). The V and J ends lost 0 bases and 1 base respectively, with 12 bases between them. Germline V gene lookup returns CDR1 LGHNA and CDR2 YNFKEQ. CDR3 length: 16 residues. For the CDR3, the DNA is TGTGCCAGCAGCCAAGAAGGGAGAGACTTCCAAGAGACCCAGTACTTC. It yields the protein CASSQEGRDFQETQYF.

The V and J genes are TRBV14 and TRBJ2-7; tentative D call: TRBD2 (6 bases). Germline V gene sequence: CDR1 SGHDN, CDR2 FVKESK. V lost 1 base and J 2 bases, leaving 18 bases between the germline ends. The CDR3 sequence is 17 residues long. CDR3 residues: CASSQGGFRRAPYEQYF. Written as DNA, the CDR3 is TGTGCCAGCAGCCAAGGGGGGTTCAGGAGGGCCCCCTACGAGCAGTACTTC.

V gene TRBV6-1 combines with J gene TRBJ2-1; D assignment may be TRBD1 or TRBD2 (5 bases each). V lost 2 bases to trimming and J lost 8 bases, with 10 bases between them. Germline V gene sequence: CDR1 MNHNS, CDR2 SASEGT. This CDR3 comprises 13 residues. CDR3 nucleotide sequence: TGTGCCAGCAGTGAAACCGGGGCCTATGAGCAGTTCTTC. It is translated as CASSETGAYEQFF.

The chain is built from TRBV4-2 and TRBJ1-1, with D possibly being TRBD1 (5 bases). The CDR3 length is 14 residues. Trimming removed 2 bases from V and 3 bases from J, with 10 bases in between. CDR1 is LGHNA, CDR2 YNFKEQ, per germline. The CDR3 reads CASSQPTVYTEAFF. CDR3 nucleotides: TGTGCCAGCAGCCAACCGACAGTCTACACTGAAGCTTTCTTT.

This clone was counted once. V gene TRBV28 combines with J gene TRBJ1-4; D uncertain. V was cut by 6 bases and J by 3 bases, with 8 bases left in between. The CDR3 is 13 residues long. Germline CDR1 and CDR2: MDHEN and SYDVKM. CDR3 residues: CASRRGANEKLFF. The CDR3 DNA reads as TGTGCCAGCAGACGGGGAGCTAATGAAAAACTGTTTTTT.

V gene TRBV24-1 combines with J gene TRBJ1-1, with 7 bases identical to TRBD1. Germline CDR1 KGHDR, CDR2 SFDVKD. V dropped 2 bases and J dropped 3; count of bases not matched to a gene: 8. The CDR3 contains 16 residues. The CDR3 DNA reads as TGTGCCACCAGTGATTCCTCGACAGGGTTCGACACTGAAGCTTTCTTT. Translating gives CATSDSSTGFDTEAFF.

The chain uses TRBV5-6 and TRBJ2-7, with D perhaps matching TRBD1 or TRBD2 (5 bases each). Germline lookup yields CDR1 SGHDT and CDR2 YYEEEE. V shed 3 bases and J shed 0 bases, with 16 bases lying between them. The CDR3 loop spans 16 amino acids. CDR3 amino acids: CASSSLRGHSSYEQYF. The CDR3 coding sequence is TGTGCCAGCAGCTCTCTGAGGGGCCATAGCTCCTACGAGCAGTACTTC.

This clone has only one observation. The V call is TRBV3-1 (or the pseudogene TRBV3-2), the J call TRBJ2-7; 10 bases line up with TRBD2. Germline V gene data show CDR1 as LGHDT and CDR2 as YNNKEL (reference sequence). The ends lost 5 bases at V and 6 bases at J; junction bases unmatched: 10. The CDR3 is made up of 15 amino acids. The CDR3 region is CASSAYAAGGLEQYF. CDR3 sequence (DNA): TGTGCCAGCAGCGCTTACGCAGCGGGAGGGCTCGAGCAGTACTTC.

CDR3 in DNA: TGCGCCAGCAGCTTGGGACAGGGCTCCTACGAGCAGTACTTC. This gives the protein CASSLGQGSYEQYF. The chain uses TRBV5-1 and TRBJ2-7; 7 nucleotides agree with TRBD1. Germline assignment: CDR1 SGHRS and CDR2 YFSETQ. The CDR3 spans 14 residues. The V and J ends lost 0 bases and 0 bases, in that order; junction bases with no gene match: 0.

The rearrangement uses TRBV27 and TRBJ1-1; the D is unclear. This CDR3 is built from 16 residues. The germline CDR1 and CDR2 sequences are MNHEY and SMNVEV (reference sequence). V was shortened by 8 bases and J by 4 bases, with 23 bases between the two germline ends. CDR3 sequence (DNA): TGTGCCAGCTCGGTTCGCGAAACCAGGCGTAGCACTGAAGCTTTCTTT. This translates into CASSVRETRRSTEAFF.

The rearrangement joins TRBV2 to TRBJ2-7, with D uncertain. V gave up 5 bases and J gave up 0 bases, with 11 bases separating them. CDR3 length: 14 residues. CDR1 and CDR2 (germline): SNHLY, FYNNEI. CDR3 in amino acids: CASSPTAPSYEQYF. The CDR3 DNA follows: TGTGCCAGCAGTCCTACGGCACCCTCCTACGAGCAGTACTTC.

The CDR3, as DNA: TGTGCCAGCAGCCGCCTGGTTCAAGAGACCCAGTACTTC. Protein sequence: CASSRLVQETQYF. This rearrangement joins TRBV7-2 to TRBJ2-5; D unresolved. V lost 5 bases, J lost 2 bases, and 9 bases lay in between. The CDR3 is made up of 13 amino acids. Germline assignment: CDR1 SGHTA and CDR2 FQGNSA.